This T cell receptor beta chain was sequenced during a study of T cell responses to AZD1222 COVID-19 vaccine. The J segment lost 3 bases and the V segment lost 2 bases, leaving 7 bases of the junction unmatched. Per the germline V gene, CDR1 is GTSNPN and CDR2 is SVGIG (reference sequence). The CDR3 length is 14 residues. The method was immunoSEQ multiplex PCR; TCRdb's version includes in-frame clones alone and lacks a portion of them. Found here are about 73,000 clones, around 89% of them singletons; the top ten hold about 20%. The chain combines TRBV30 with TRBJ2-7; 7 bases are a match to TRBD1. This TCR was sampled from an adult in good health. The material sequenced was peripheral blood, taken on day 0 of AZD1222 vaccination. The CDR3 reads CAWSYKGAGYEQYF. CDR3 nucleotides: TGTGCCTGGAGTTACAAGGGGGCGGGCTACGAGCAGTACTTC.